Presented here are 14 T cell receptor beta chains from one specimen sequenced in a study of radiotherapy plus CTLA-4 blockade in lung cancer. Data came from immunoSEQ multiplex PCR; TCRdb stores just in-frame clones and leaves some out. The data show 25,000 to 35,000 clones, with approximately 82% seen just once and 7.5% held by the top ten. The sample was peripheral blood, taken from a patient treated with radiotherapy plus ipilimumab. These receptors were taken from a human donor with non-small cell lung cancer who had stable disease on radiotherapy plus ipilimumab.

The chain uses TRBV28 and TRBJ1-5; the D is unclear. V lost 2 bases and J lost 7, with 12 bases in between. Per germline, CDR1 MDHEN and CDR2 SYDVKM. The CDR3 has 14 amino acids. CDR3 DNA: TGTGCCAGCAGTTTACATTCCGGGTTCCAGCCCCAGCATTTT. It is translated as CASSLHSGFQPQHF.

The CDR3 DNA sequence: TGTGCCAGCAGTTTTCACAGACCCTATGGCTACACCTTC. Translated: CASSFHRPYGYTF. V is TRBV28 and J is TRBJ1-2, with D hard to call. Per the germline V gene, CDR1 is MDHEN and CDR2 is SYDVKM. CDR3 length: 13 amino acids. The V end was cut by 3 bases, the J end by 4 bases, with 9 bases between.

This clone was picked up a small number of times. The chain carries TRBV19 and TRBJ2-5; D is ambiguous. CDR1 and CDR2 from the germline V gene are LNHDA and SQIVND (reference sequence). V lost 0 bases, J lost 11 bases, and 19 bases lay in between. This CDR3 has 15 amino acids. The CDR3 DNA reads TGTGCCAGTAGTATAGACCCTACTCGTCAGGACGGACAGTACTTC. Translation gives CASSIDPTRQDGQYF. Drawing the rest from reference TRBV19 and TRBJ2-5, the complete variable domain is DGGITQSPKYLFRKEGQNVTLSCEQNLNHDAMYWYRQDPGQGLRLIYYSQIVNDFQKGDIAEGYSVSREKKESFPLTVTSAQKNPTAFYLCASSIDPTRQDGQYFGPGTRLLVL.

The V gene is TRBV6-5, the J gene TRBJ1-1, with TRBD1 matching 7 bases. The ends lost 9 bases at V and 0 bases at J; junction bases unmatched: 7. This CDR3 spans 14 amino acids. Germline CDR1 and CDR2: MNHEY and SVGAGI. The CDR3 spells CASSTGMVNTEAFF. The DNA for the CDR3 is TGTGCCAGTTCGACAGGGATGGTGAACACTGAAGCTTTCTTT.

The V and J genes are TRBV28 and TRBJ1-2; tentatively, D is TRBD1 (6 bases). In germline, CDR1 is MDHEN, CDR2 SYDVKM. V lost 6 bases and J lost 4, with 18 bases in between. The CDR3 is made up of 15 amino acids. The DNA of the CDR3 is TGTGCCAGCAGGCTCAGGGGTCGAGTTCCCTATGGCTACACCTTC. Its protein is CASRLRGRVPYGYTF.

The rearrangement joins TRBV7-9 to TRBJ2-1; 7 bases map to TRBD2. CDR3 length equals 13 residues. CDR1 SEHNR and CDR2 FQNEAQ come from the germline V gene (reference sequence). The V and J ends lost 10 bases and 9 bases, in that order; junction bases with no gene match: 12. CDR3 amino acids: CAISGGGWSEQFF. DNA for the CDR3: TGTGCCATCTCGGGCGGGGGATGGAGTGAGCAGTTCTTC.

CDR3 nucleotide sequence: TGTGCCAGCAGCTTAGATCCGGGCAATCAGCCCCAGCATTTT. It translates to CASSLDPGNQPQHF. This sequence joins TRBV7-2 and TRBJ1-5; D unclear. The CDR3 length is 14 residues. Germline V gene lookup returns CDR1 SGHTA and CDR2 FQGNSA. The ends were cut back, 1 base at V and 2 bases at J, with 6 bases in the middle.

The genes are TRBV28 and TRBJ2-3; 16 bases are shared with TRBD2. The J segment lost 0 bases and the V segment lost 5 bases, leaving 2 bases of the junction unmatched. This CDR3 comprises 17 residues. In germline, CDR1 is MDHEN, CDR2 SYDVKM. The CDR3 loop is CASSGTSGGASTDTQYF. The CDR3 DNA reads as TGTGCCAGCAGTGGGACTAGCGGGGGGGCTAGCACAGATACGCAGTATTTT.

The gene calls are TRBV6-5 and TRBJ1-4; D unresolved. CDR3 length equals 15 residues. The V end was cut by 6 bases, the J end by 8 bases, with 19 bases between. Germline CDR1 reads MNHEY; CDR2 reads SVGAGI. The CDR3 DNA follows: TGTGCCAGCAGCCCACGACACCCTCGAGGGGAAAAACTGTTTTTT. Its protein product is CASSPRHPRGEKLFF.

This chain's CDR3 is CASSLPFRTGRHGYTF. The CDR3 bases are TGTGCCAGCAGCTTACCGTTTCGGACGGGGAGACATGGCTACACCTTC. The rearrangement uses TRBV7-2 and TRBJ1-2, with D unclear. Looked up from germline, CDR1 is SGHTA and CDR2 is FQGNSA. The CDR3 extends over 16 amino acids. V shed 2 bases and J shed 6 bases, with 19 bases lying between them.

CDR3 in amino acids: CASSYHGGGGDEQFF. The CDR3 bases are TGTGCCAGCAGTTACCACGGAGGGGGGGGCGATGAGCAGTTCTTC. The V call is TRBV6-5, the J call TRBJ2-1, with D possibly matching TRBD2 (7 bases). Germline assignment: CDR1 MNHEY and CDR2 SVGAGI. The CDR3 length is 15 residues. V lost 2 bases and J lost 8, with 16 bases in between.

The V and J genes are TRBV5-1 and TRBJ2-3; D assignment may be TRBD1 or TRBD2 (5 bases each). This CDR3 is built from 14 residues. The V gene's germline CDR1 is SGHRS and CDR2 YFSETQ. Trimming took off 3 bases at V and 0 bases at J, with 8 bases between the two ends. CDR3 bases: TGCGCCAGCAGCTGGGGGTCTAGCACAGATACGCAGTATTTT. It yields the protein CASSWGSSTDTQYF.

In this sample, this clone turned up once. The chain joins TRBV19 to TRBJ2-4, with no clear D. Per the germline V gene, CDR1 is LNHDA and CDR2 is SQIVND (reference sequence). This CDR3 contains 17 residues. The V and J ends lost 4 bases and 0 bases respectively, with 16 bases between them. The DNA of the CDR3 is TGTGCCAGTAGTACCCCGGACGGATTCTTAGCCAAAAACATTCAGTACTTC. It yields the protein CASSTPDGFLAKNIQYF.

V and J are TRBV13 and TRBJ2-3, with D uncertain. Trimming left V 4 bases short and J 2 bases short, with 1 base between. The CDR3 is made up of 11 amino acids. The germline gives CDR1 PRHDT, CDR2 FYEKMQ (reference sequence). For the CDR3, the DNA is TGTGCCAGCAGCTCCACAGATACGCAGTATTTT. Translated, it gives CASSSTDTQYF.